The clone carrying this TCR beta chain was found a few times. TCRdb re-called the PCR reads with MiXCR. The data contain tens of thousands of clones, roughly 4.1% of them singletons. Patients underwent thyroid surgery, and none had received any treatment before it. V was trimmed by 2 bases and J by 3 bases, leaving 2 bases between them. This CDR3 is 11 amino acids long. Germline V gene lookup returns CDR1 ENHRY and CDR2 SYGVKD. This specimen comes from a study of metastatic and nonmetastatic thyroid tumors. The chain is built from TRBV10-3 and TRBJ2-7; D is unclear. The sequencing sample was made of blood. The TCR was taken from a female donor with papillary thyroid cancer or a benign thyroid nodule (not recorded which). Some clones in this sample may be carry-over from other donors' samples. DNA of the CDR3: TGTGCCATCAGTGAGGGCTACGAGCAGTACTTC. Amino acid sequence: CAISEGYEQYF.